The T cell receptor (beta chain) under discussion was sequenced for a study of cytomegalovirus exposure and HLA in healthy donors (dated by TCRdb to 2017 to 2019). At the level of the whole study: According to a later analysis, the 100 to 150 validation repertoires were produced on the same platform as the roughly 600 repertoires of the first cohort. The study aimed to test whether cataloging public T cell receptors could reveal signatures of past pathogen exposure. A separate validation cohort of 100 to 150 different subjects was used in addition to the roughly 700-subject first cohort. To predict cytomegalovirus infection status, the study combined high-throughput TCR immunosequencing, statistical association of individual TCRs with disease status, and machine learning.

Between the V and J ends, shortened by 6 bases and 0 bases respectively, the junction contains 18 bases. In the germline V gene, CDR1 corresponds to ENHRY and CDR2 to SYGVKD. The CDR3 contains 16 residues, cysteine and phenylalanine counted. Left in the record is the CDR3 DNA by itself, 48 bases read in frame from the first base. With regard to this clone: The clone's antigen remains unknown. No clone much larger than this one lies a single base away; base qualities are absent.

What the work shows at the level of the full study, not this receptor alone: In a later analysis, TCRs clustered in the first cohort were found to also tend to co-occur in the approximately 120 validation repertoires, with 94% of cluster scores above 0. The classifier was reported to diagnose cytomegalovirus status with high specificity and sensitivity in both the original and validation cohorts. In the study, approximately 150 TCR beta chains were listed as associated with cytomegalovirus. It was suggested by the authors that the approach could potentially be generalized to other disease states and immunological phenotypes. The validation cohort had no HLA typing available for a later analysis, so co-occurrence within that cohort was assessed over all 130 or so repertoires. A few of the identified cytomegalovirus-associated TCR beta chains were confirmed in vitro to be specific for cytomegalovirus antigens. Most TCR sequences were observed very rarely across donors, whereas some public TCRs were present in many individuals.

The method behind the library was the immunoSEQ multiplex PCR assay. Per the original workflow: A statistical classification framework was built for diagnosing cytomegalovirus status from the catalog of TCR beta chain sequences. The source is immuneACCESS, and TCRdb retained only in-frame sequences with V and J called. Part of the clones is not carried over; for the studies checked, unresolved V genes explain less than half of this, and the remainder is unexplained. The V and J calls and the clone size are those of that table, but D and trimming were determined from the DNA. For this sample there are about 150,000 clones; 86% appear just once. About 20% of the sample rests with the top ten. Donors formed part of the validation cohort, which comprised 120 or so subjects and was distinct from the first cohort of under 850 subjects.

This TCR derives from a man aged 18 to 35 in good health and CMV-seropositive. Sequencing was carried out using PBMCs. The sequence links TRBV10-3 to TRBJ2-7; TRBD1 is possibly the D segment (5 matching bases). The CDR3 here reads CAIRNFREDFSYEQYF. The sequenced DNA is TGTGCCATCAGGAATTTCAGGGAAGATTTCTCCTACGAGCAGTACTTC.